The rows below give T cell receptor beta chains drawn from one sample of a study of identical twins. TCRdb passed the 5' RACE reads through MiXCR, listing each CDR3 protein once. The sample holds roughly 500,000 distinct CDR3 sequences, around 20% seen once. These data were also reused for a study on T cells expressing NK-cell markers.

What was sequenced was CD4+ T cells sorted from blood. These receptors all stem from a young woman in good health. The CDR3 runs from the conserved cysteine through the conserved F or W. The D gene is left open where the match is weak. Clone size is stated in some rows and not others, as once, few, many or a class when expanded.

J	D	size	V	CDR3	DNA
TRBJ2-3	-	-	TRBV21-1	CASSKNGPHTDTQYF	TGTGCCAGCAGCAAAAACGGACCTCACACAGATACGCAGTATTTT
TRBJ1-2	-	-	TRBV7-9	CASSLGWDYGYTF	TGTGCCAGCAGCTTAGGTTGGGACTATGGCTACACCTTC
TRBJ1-2	-	-	TRBV20-1	CSASDPRARGGYTF	TGCAGTGCTAGTGATCCCCGGGCCCGGGGTGGCTACACCTTC
TRBJ2-5	TRBD1	-	TRBV9	CASSESVRQGQETQYF	TGTGCCAGCAGCGAATCCGTCAGACAGGGGCAAGAGACCCAGTACTTC
TRBJ2-7	-	many	TRBV7-2	CASSQVGVYEQYF	TGTGCCAGCAGCCAAGTGGGGGTTTACGAGCAGTACTTC
TRBJ1-2	-	-	TRBV21-1	CATPRGTSNYGYTF	TGTGCCACCCCCAGGGGGACGAGCAACTATGGCTACACCTTC
TRBJ2-7	TRBD2	-	TRBV5-1	CASSPDSGRSYEQYF	TGCGCCAGCAGCCCTGATAGCGGGAGGTCCTACGAGCAGTACTTC
TRBJ2-1	-	many	TRBV12-3/TRBV12-4	CASRSSYNEQFF	TGTGCCAGCCGGAGCTCCTACAATGAGCAGTTCTTC
TRBJ2-7	TRBD1	many	TRBV10-3	CAISESGQGLSYEQYF	TGTGCCATCAGTGAGTCGGGACAGGGGCTCTCCTACGAGCAGTACTTC
TRBJ1-1	-	-	TRBV6-5	CASSYSGHPGAEAFF	TGTGCCAGCAGTTACTCGGGACACCCGGGCGCTGAAGCTTTCTTT
TRBJ1-5	-	-	TRBV6-1	CASRTASNQPQHF	TGTGCCAGCAGGACAGCCTCCAATCAGCCCCAGCATTTT
TRBJ1-2	-	-	TRBV5-1	CASSPGGRHYGYTF	TGCGCCAGCAGCCCCGGGGGTCGGCACTATGGCTACACCTTC
TRBJ2-3	-	-	TRBV20-1	CSIPFSDTQYF	TGCAGCATACCTTTTTCCGATACGCAGTATTTT
TRBJ2-1	TRBD2	-	TRBV18	CASSRLAGDYEQFF	TGTGCCAGCTCACGACTAGCGGGGGACTATGAGCAGTTCTTC
TRBJ2-3	TRBD1	-	TRBV18	CASSPRQGVITDTQYF	TGTGCCAGCTCACCTCGACAGGGAGTGATTACAGATACGCAGTATTTT
TRBJ2-1	TRBD2	few	TRBV20-1	CSARGSGKNSYNEQFF	TGCAGTGCTAGGGGTAGCGGGAAAAACTCCTACAATGAGCAGTTCTTC
TRBJ2-7	TRBD2	-	TRBV20-1	CSARDGGAPYEQYF	TGCAGTGCTAGAGACGGGGGGGCCCCATACGAGCAGTACTTC
TRBJ2-7	-	-	TRBV4-3	CASSQVGSRAYEQYF	TGCGCCAGCAGCCAAGTGGGCAGCAGGGCCTACGAGCAGTACTTC
TRBJ2-1	-	many	TRBV20-1	CSASDPTRGTDEQFF	TGCAGTGCCTCGGACCCGACTAGGGGTACAGATGAGCAGTTCTTC
TRBJ2-1	-	few	TRBV5-1	CASSPGPHDEQFF	TGCGCCAGCAGCCCCGGCCCTCACGATGAGCAGTTCTTC
TRBJ2-1	-	few	TRBV5-1	CASSVGTEYNEQFF	TGCGCCAGCAGCGTCGGGACGGAGTACAATGAGCAGTTCTTC
TRBJ2-1	TRBD2	-	TRBV30	CASHAPSGRAVNEQFF	TGTGCCTCCCATGCCCCCTCCGGGAGGGCCGTCAATGAGCAGTTCTTC
TRBJ1-1	-	few	TRBV12-3/TRBV12-4	CASSLAGAGRMRGRAFF	TGTGCCAGCAGTTTAGCTGGGGCAGGTCGGATGAGGGGCCGAGCTTTCTTT
TRBJ2-1	TRBD2	few	TRBV6-4	CASSALGLANNEQFF	TGTGCCAGCAGTGCCCTGGGACTAGCGAACAATGAGCAGTTCTTC
TRBJ2-7	TRBD1	few	TRBV15	CATSRLDRDSGEQYF	TGTGCCACCAGCCGACTCGACCGGGACAGTGGCGAGCAGTACTTC
TRBJ2-1	TRBD1	-	TRBV12-3/TRBV12-4	CASRRTGLGNEQFF	TGTGCCAGCAGGAGGACAGGGTTGGGCAATGAGCAGTTCTTC
TRBJ2-6	-	few	TRBV5-1	CASSASGDFISGANVLTF	TGCGCCAGCAGCGCCTCCGGGGACTTCATCTCTGGGGCCAACGTCCTGACTTTC
TRBJ2-5	-	-	TRBV5-1	CASSLGGVLAGQETQYF	TGCGCCAGCAGCTTGGGGGGCGTCCTAGCAGGGCAAGAGACCCAGTACTTC
TRBJ1-1	-	-	TRBV7-9	CASTPGGWTEAFF	TGTGCCAGCACCCCTGGGGGTTGGACTGAAGCTTTCTTT
TRBJ2-5	TRBD2	many	TRBV5-1	CASSLTSGKETQYF	TGCGCCAGCAGCTTGACTAGCGGGAAAGAGACCCAGTACTTC
TRBJ1-6	-	-	TRBV25-1	CASSGTGASPLHF	TGTGCCAGCAGCGGGACGGGGGCTTCACCCCTCCACTTT
TRBJ2-1	-	few	TRBV7-6	CASSKRLYNEQFF	TGTGCCAGCAGCAAAAGACTCTACAATGAGCAGTTCTTC
TRBJ2-5	-	few	TRBV20-1	CSARGPQGETQYF	TGCAGTGCTAGAGGTCCCCAGGGGGAGACCCAGTACTTC
TRBJ2-5	-	-	TRBV7-2	CASSLDWGEETQYF	TGTGCCAGCAGCTTAGACTGGGGGGAAGAGACCCAGTACTTC
TRBJ2-1	TRBD2	-	TRBV6-2/TRBV6-3	CASTETSGSGDEQFF	TGTGCCAGCACGGAGACTAGCGGGAGCGGTGATGAGCAGTTCTTC
TRBJ1-5	-	-	TRBV29-1	CSVARGGNQPQHF	TGCAGCGTTGCGAGAGGTGGGAATCAGCCCCAGCATTTT
TRBJ2-7	TRBD2	-	TRBV20-1	CSATLGAGGYEQYF	TGCAGTGCTACTCTGGGGGCGGGGGGTTACGAGCAGTACTTC
TRBJ2-6	-	once	TRBV9	CASSVEVTLGANVLTF	TGTGCCAGCAGCGTAGAGGTGACACTAGGGGCCAACGTCCTGACTTTC
TRBJ2-5	TRBD2	-	TRBV20-1	CSATRGGEETQYF	TGCAGTGCTACCCGTGGGGGGGAAGAGACCCAGTACTTC
TRBJ2-3	-	-	TRBV20-1	CSAKVRGTDTQYF	TGCAGTGCTAAAGTTCGGGGAACAGATACGCAGTATTTT
TRBJ1-2	-	-	TRBV3-1	CASSLRGIGGYTF	TGTGCCAGCAGCCTCAGGGGAATAGGTGGCTACACCTTC
TRBJ2-1	TRBD2	-	TRBV6-2/TRBV6-3	CASSNFGGSSYNEQFF	TGTGCCAGCTCTAACTTTGGCGGGAGCTCCTACAATGAGCAGTTCTTC
TRBJ1-1	-	few	TRBV5-1	CASSAEGTEAFF	TGCGCCAGCAGTGCTGAGGGCACTGAAGCTTTCTTT
TRBJ2-7	TRBD2	-	TRBV4-1	CASSQGRGLADYEQYF	TGCGCCAGCAGCCAAGGGAGGGGACTAGCGGACTACGAGCAGTACTTC
TRBJ2-5	TRBD1	-	TRBV6-1	CASRPQGNQRETQYF	TGTGCCAGCAGACCACAGGGGAACCAAAGGGAGACCCAGTACTTC
TRBJ2-5	-	-	TRBV6-6	CASSPRESQYF	TGTGCCAGCAGCCCAAGAGAGAGCCAGTACTTC
TRBJ2-7	TRBD2	few	TRBV11-1	CASSRWAGTSGILSYEQYF	TGTGCCAGCAGCCGATGGGCAGGGACTAGCGGAATACTGTCCTACGAGCAGTACTTC
TRBJ2-3	TRBD1	few	TRBV5-1	CASSLGTGGMGTDTQYF	TGCGCCAGCAGCTTGGGGACAGGGGGCATGGGTACAGATACGCAGTATTTT
TRBJ1-2	TRBD1	-	TRBV3-1	CASSPRTGHYGYTF	TGTGCCAGCAGCCCGCGGACAGGGCACTATGGCTACACCTTC
TRBJ1-1	-	-	TRBV20-1	CSAGMFGFEAFF	TGCAGTGCCGGGATGTTCGGGTTTGAAGCTTTCTTT
TRBJ1-5	TRBD1	few	TRBV10-3	CATGGRESNQPQHF	TGTGCCACAGGGGGGCGGGAAAGCAATCAGCCCCAGCATTTT
TRBJ2-2	TRBD1	few	TRBV20-1	CSASPRTGGTGELFF	TGCAGTGCTAGTCCCCGGACAGGGGGCACCGGGGAGCTGTTTTTT
TRBJ2-2	-	few	TRBV20-1	CSAATTRPTGELFF	TGCAGTGCGGCAACGACTAGACCTACCGGGGAGCTGTTTTTT
TRBJ2-3	-	few	TRBV20-1	CSARVFSGDYTDTQYF	TGCAGTGCTAGAGTTTTTAGCGGAGATTACACAGATACGCAGTATTTT
TRBJ2-1	TRBD2	-	TRBV3-1	CASSQLQGLAPEGQFF	TGTGCCAGCAGCCAACTTCAGGGACTAGCTCCAGAGGGGCAGTTCTTC
TRBJ2-7	-	few	TRBV5-6	CASSPMWDRHDEQYF	TGTGCCAGCAGCCCAATGTGGGACCGCCACGACGAGCAGTACTTC
TRBJ2-2	TRBD2	few	TRBV10-3	CAISGHSSGSSGELFF	TGTGCCATCAGTGGACACTCTAGCGGGAGCTCCGGGGAGCTGTTTTTT
TRBJ1-1	-	-	TRBV29-1	CSVTRDTEDTEAFF	TGCAGCGTTACCCGGGACACCGAAGACACTGAAGCTTTCTTT
TRBJ2-1	-	-	TRBV20-1	CSARGLVIYNEQFF	TGCAGTGCTAGAGGACTAGTGATCTACAATGAGCAGTTCTTC